This TCR beta chain was obtained from a study of PD-L1 blockade in urothelial cancer. Study details: Patients previously received 0 to 3 chemotherapy regimens.

The germline V gene has CDR1 MNHNS and CDR2 SASEGT. CDR3 length equals 13 residues. V lost 4 bases and J lost 5, with 9 bases in between. The time point here: pretreatment peripheral blood. Sequencing used immunoSEQ multiplex PCR; TCRdb keeps in-frame clones, though not all of them. The sample holds some 57,000 clones; approximately 80% are singletons and the top ten take approximately 1.3%. The chain recombines TRBV6-1 with TRBJ1-5; a possible D gene is TRBD1 (5 bases). Sequences were derived from PBMCs, sampled around atezolizumab (anti-PD-L1) treatment. This TCR was recovered from a man in his fifties or sixties with urothelial cancer. The DNA for the CDR3 is TGTGCCAGCAGTGTGGGGCTATATCAGCCCCAGCATTTT. It codes for CASSVGLYQPQHF.